Listed below are T cell receptor beta chains from one sample, sequenced in a study of blood T cell repertoires in COVID-19. The data were produced by immunoSEQ multiplex PCR, yet TCRdb's version contains in-frame clones alone and is incomplete. Of over 80,000 clones listed, approximately 71% are singletons. Sequenced input: peripheral blood. The source of these receptors is a woman in her forties or fifties with acute or convalescent COVID-19. The CDR3 runs from the conserved cysteine through the conserved F or W. The order of the fields is V gene, D gene, J gene, clone size, CDR3 protein, CDR3 DNA. A D gene is named only where the DNA matches it firmly. Clone size is not always given. Where it is, it says once, few, many or a class for expanded clones.

v_gene: TRBV28
d_gene: TRBD1
j_gene: TRBJ1-1
abundance: NA
CDR3aa: CASRLTGIEPEAFF
CDR3nt: TGTGCCAGCAGACTGACAGGGATTGAACCTGAAGCTTTCTTT

v_gene: TRBV24-1
d_gene: NA
j_gene: TRBJ1-5
abundance: few
CDR3aa: CATSDPADGQTFSNQPQHF
CDR3nt: TGTGCCACCAGTGACCCTGCCGATGGACAGACGTTTAGCAATCAGCCCCAGCATTTT

v_gene: TRBV6-6
d_gene: NA
j_gene: TRBJ2-3
abundance: NA
CDR3aa: CASSYLASTDTQYF
CDR3nt: TGTGCCAGCAGTTATCTGGCTAGCACAGATACGCAGTATTTT

v_gene: TRBV28
d_gene: TRBD1
j_gene: TRBJ1-2
abundance: NA
CDR3aa: CASWTGKGYTF
CDR3nt: TGTGCCAGCTGGACAGGCAAGGGCTACACCTTC

v_gene: TRBV28
d_gene: TRBD2
j_gene: TRBJ2-3
abundance: NA
CDR3aa: CASSLGTSGGLGTQYF
CDR3nt: TGTGCCAGCAGTTTAGGGACTAGCGGGGGGTTAGGTACGCAGTATTTT

v_gene: TRBV2
d_gene: NA
j_gene: TRBJ2-3
abundance: NA
CDR3aa: CASRGQQDTQYF
CDR3nt: TGTGCCAGCAGGGGCCAGCAAGATACGCAGTATTTT

v_gene: TRBV12-3/TRBV12-4
d_gene: NA
j_gene: TRBJ2-6
abundance: NA
CDR3aa: CASTLGGTNVLTF
CDR3nt: TGTGCCAGCACCCTCGGGGGTACCAACGTCCTGACTTTC

v_gene: TRBV9
d_gene: NA
j_gene: TRBJ1-1
abundance: NA
CDR3aa: CASSVGGVLNTEAFF
CDR3nt: TGTGCCAGCAGCGTAGGGGGGGTCCTGAACACTGAAGCTTTCTTT

v_gene: TRBV10-3
d_gene: NA
j_gene: TRBJ1-3
abundance: NA
CDR3aa: CAISEIGQGNTIYF
CDR3nt: TGTGCCATCAGTGAGATCGGACAGGGAAACACCATATATTTT

v_gene: TRBV30
d_gene: NA
j_gene: TRBJ1-2
abundance: NA
CDR3aa: CAWSSGMGTGYTF
CDR3nt: TGTGCCTGGAGTTCAGGGATGGGAACCGGCTACACCTTC